These 27 T cell receptor beta chains originate from one sample sequenced in a study of blood T cell repertoires in COVID-19. Produced via immunoSEQ multiplex PCR; TCRdb's table is partial and in-frame only. The data hold tens of thousands of clones, with approximately 86% observed a single time. Sequencing was carried out using peripheral blood. The receptors come from a woman older than 75 with acute or convalescent COVID-19.

This CDR3 reads CASRQGRTSTDTQYF. The CDR3 DNA is TGTGCCAGCAGACAGGGGCGAACTAGCACAGATACGCAGTATTTT. J is TRBJ2-3 and V is TRBV2, with 7 bases aligning to TRBD1. The junction had 6 bases not matched to a gene; V was cut back by 6 bases and J by 0 bases. Germline V gene data show CDR1 as SNHLY and CDR2 as FYNNEI. This CDR3 has 15 residues.

The V gene is TRBV6-5, the J gene TRBJ1-4, with no clear D. This CDR3 has 14 residues. The germline V gene encodes CDR1 MNHEY and CDR2 SVGAGI. V gave up 6 bases and J gave up 4 bases, with 12 bases separating them. The CDR3 here is CASRRNRGNEKLFF. In nucleotides, the CDR3 is TGTGCCAGCAGACGCAACCGGGGTAATGAAAAACTGTTTTTT.

The rearrangement links TRBV9 to TRBJ2-4; no definite D call. The V and J ends lost 3 bases and 0 bases respectively, with 7 bases between them. This CDR3 is built from 14 residues. Germline V gene lookup returns CDR1 SGDLS and CDR2 YYNGEE. The CDR3 sequence: CASSGDIAKNIQYF. The CDR3 DNA follows: TGTGCCAGCAGCGGAGACATAGCCAAAAACATTCAGTACTTC.

The DNA of the CDR3 is TGTGCCAGCAGCCACCGACTAGCGGGAAACCGAAATGAGCAGTTCTTC. Encoded protein: CASSHRLAGNRNEQFF. V is TRBV14 and J is TRBJ2-1; 11 positions match TRBD2. Per germline, CDR1 SGHDN and CDR2 FVKESK. V was clipped by 3 bases and J by 7 bases; unmatched bases: 8. This CDR3 is 16 amino acids long.

Worth noting for this clone: Compared with germline, one end of the junction differs, possibly owing to a read error. The chain employs TRBV12-3 or TRBV12-4 and TRBJ1-6; D uncertain. The CDR3 extends over 13 amino acids. The DNA of the CDR3 is TGTGCCAGCAGTGTAGCAGAGAATTCACCCCTCCACTTT. Translation: CASSVAENSPLHF.

The rearrangement joins TRBV3-1 (or the pseudogene TRBV3-2) to TRBJ2-7, with D possibly TRBD2 on 5 matching bases. Germline lookup yields CDR1 LGHDT and CDR2 YNNKEL (reference sequence). The CDR3 extends over 15 amino acids. Trimming took off 4 bases at V and 3 bases at J, with 16 bases between the two ends. The CDR3 DNA sequence: TGTGCCAGCAGCCGGATGGCCGGGGAGATCTACGAGCAGTACTTC. Translating it yields CASSRMAGEIYEQYF.

The chain couples TRBV18 to TRBJ2-7, with 10 positions matching TRBD1. The CDR3 has 15 residues. With V trimmed by 4 bases and J by 5 bases, 8 bases remained unmatched. From germline, CDR1 is KGHSH and CDR2 LQKENI. The CDR3 reads CASSRDGTGVDEQYF. In DNA, the CDR3 is TGTGCCAGCTCACGAGACGGGACAGGGGTTGACGAGCAGTACTTC.

The J gene is TRBJ2-3, the V gene TRBV7-9; D perhaps matches TRBD1 (6 bases). There are 13 residues in the CDR3. V lost 7 bases and J lost 3, with 11 bases in between. Per the germline V gene, CDR1 is SEHNR and CDR2 is FQNEAQ (reference sequence). This CDR3 reads CASNNRVTDTQYF. In nucleotides, the CDR3 is TGTGCCAGCAACAACAGGGTTACAGATACGCAGTATTTT.

The table lists this clone with a few counts. The chain links TRBV21-1 to TRBJ1-5. TRBV21-1 is listed as a pseudogene. The CDR3 consists of 11 residues. The chain's CDR3 is CASSNYQPQHF. The CDR3 DNA reads TGTGCCAGCAGCAACTATCAGCCCCAGCATTTT.

This sequence joins TRBV11-2 and TRBJ2-5; a weak D match, TRBD1 (5 bases). There are 15 residues in the CDR3. V lost 7 bases, J lost 5 bases, and 20 bases lay in between. CDR1 and CDR2 (germline): SGHAT, FQNNGV. CDR3 protein: CASTFQSTEGETQYF. In DNA form, the CDR3 reads TGTGCCAGCACCTTTCAATCGACAGAAGGGGAGACCCAGTACTTC.

The rearrangement links TRBV7-6 to TRBJ1-3, with 9 bases lining up with TRBD1. The CDR3 is 17 amino acids. Germline CDR1 reads SGHVS; CDR2 reads FNYEAQ. Trimming removed 5 bases from V and 0 bases from J; junction bases left unmatched: 8. The CDR3 reads CASSPRDREYSGNTIYF. DNA for the CDR3: TGTGCCAGCAGCCCCAGGGACAGGGAATACTCTGGAAACACCATATATTTT.

The chain employs TRBV19 and TRBJ2-5, with 13 bases identical to TRBD2. V lost 4 bases to trimming and J lost 4 bases; unmatched junction nucleotides: 3. Per germline, CDR1 LNHDA and CDR2 SQIVND (reference sequence). This CDR3 has 15 residues. The CDR3 sequence: CASSTRLAGGETQYF. CDR3 sequence (DNA): TGTGCCAGTAGTACGAGACTAGCGGGAGGAGAGACCCAGTACTTC.

The chain joins TRBV30 to TRBJ2-1; D is possibly TRBD2 (6 bases). Germline-derived CDR1 and CDR2 are GTSNPN and SVGIG (reference sequence). The CDR3 is 14 amino acids. V shed 1 base and J shed 3 bases, with 10 bases lying between them. The CDR3 loop reads CAWSGKAGYNEQFF. The CDR3 nucleotides read TGTGCCTGGAGTGGAAAAGCGGGCTACAATGAGCAGTTCTTC.

The rearrangement joins TRBV18 to TRBJ2-5; 7 bases align to TRBD1. CDR3 length: 15 residues. Germline-derived CDR1 and CDR2 are KGHSH and LQKENI. With V trimmed by 3 bases and J by 2 bases, 6 bases remained unmatched. The CDR3, as DNA: TGTGCCAGCTCACCTCTGGGACAGAGTCAAGAGACCCAGTACTTC. It encodes CASSPLGQSQETQYF.

The chain employs TRBV11-3 and TRBJ2-1, with D possibly being TRBD1 (7 bases). Germline V gene data show CDR1 as SGHNT and CDR2 as YENEEA. CDR3 length equals 15 residues. The V gene lost 3 bases and the J gene lost 4 bases, with 13 bases spanning the gap. Written as DNA, the CDR3 is TGTGCCAGCAGCTTCTTACAGGGGACTTACAATGAGCAGTTCTTC. Its translation: CASSFLQGTYNEQFF.

This sequence joins TRBV23-1 and TRBJ1-1, with D perhaps matching TRBD1 (5 bases). TRBV23-1 qualifies as an ORF whose function is uncertain. V lost 6 bases, J lost 10 bases, and 18 bases lay in between. The CDR3 spans 13 residues. CDR3 coding DNA: TGCGCCAGCAGCCTCTGGACCCTCGGGGGAGCTTTCTTT. It yields the protein CASSLWTLGGAFF.

This chain links TRBV20-1 with TRBJ2-3, with TRBD1 matching over 7 bases. Unmatched junction bases numbered 2, after V lost 3 bases and J lost 2 bases. Germline V lookup: CDR1 DFQATT, CDR2 SNEGSKA (reference sequence). This CDR3 has 13 amino acids. CDR3: CSASTGATDTQYF. The CDR3 region has the DNA TGCAGTGCTAGTACAGGGGCCACAGATACGCAGTATTTT.

This chain uses TRBV18 with TRBJ2-3, with TRBD2 matching over 8 bases. Germline trimming cut 8 bases from V and 0 bases from J; bases unmatched to any gene: 4. Germline values: CDR1 KGHSH, CDR2 LQKENI. CDR3 length: 14 residues. CDR3 DNA: TGTGCCAGCCGTTCTAGCGGGAGCACAGATACGCAGTATTTT. This gives the protein CASRSSGSTDTQYF.

J is TRBJ2-7 and V is TRBV29-1, with TRBD2 matching 10 bases. The germline gives CDR1 SQVTM, CDR2 ANQGSEA. This CDR3 region has 14 residues. With V trimmed by 4 bases and J by 4 bases, 7 bases remained unmatched. This chain's CDR3 is CSVGTGTSVYEQYF. CDR3 DNA: TGCAGCGTTGGCACCGGGACTAGCGTTTACGAGCAGTACTTC.

Only one count was recorded for this clone. The rearrangement joins TRBV7-9 to TRBJ1-1; no reliable D call. The CDR3 spans 12 residues. Trimming stripped 5 bases from V and 3 bases from J, with 7 bases between. Germline CDR1 reads SEHNR; CDR2 reads FQNEAQ (reference sequence). CDR3 DNA sequence: TGTGCCAGCAGCCGACTCGACACTGAAGCTTTCTTT. Its protein product is CASSRLDTEAFF. The full variable domain, completed using reference TRBV7-9 and TRBJ1-1, is DTGVSQNPRHKITKRGQNVTFRCDPISEHNRLYWYRQTLGQGPEFLTYFQNEAQLEKSRLLSDRFSAERPKGSFSTLEIQRTEQGDSAMYLCASSRLDTEAFFGQGTRLTVV.

V is TRBV10-3 and J is TRBJ1-2; 7 bases align to TRBD1. Per the germline V gene, CDR1 is ENHRY and CDR2 is SYGVKD. This CDR3 comprises 14 residues. V lost 0 bases and J lost 7; bases outside the gene matches: 5. Here the CDR3 reads CAISESQGESGYTF. In DNA form, the CDR3 reads TGTGCCATCAGTGAGTCCCAGGGGGAGAGTGGCTACACCTTC.

The J gene is TRBJ2-5, the V gene TRBV2; TRBD2 matches at 7 bases. The CDR3 is made up of 15 amino acids. The trim removed 7 bases at V and 0 bases at J, leaving 8 bases unmatched. Germline assignment: CDR1 SNHLY and CDR2 FYNNEI. The CDR3 DNA reads as TGTGCCAGCACCCGGACTAGGTTGTACCAAGAGACCCAGTACTTC. This translates into CASTRTRLYQETQYF.

The J gene is TRBJ1-4, the V gene TRBV6-6, with D possibly TRBD1 on 5 matching bases. The ends were cut back, 2 bases at V and 5 bases at J, with 9 bases in the middle. This CDR3 is built from 14 residues. Germline V gene sequence: CDR1 MNHNY, CDR2 SVGAGI (reference sequence). The CDR3 DNA is TGTGCCAGCAGTTACGCGGGGGACAATGAAAAACTGTTTTTT. Protein product: CASSYAGDNEKLFF.

The rearrangement links TRBV5-1 to TRBJ2-5, with 7 bases that match TRBD2. The ends lost 0 bases at V and 1 base at J; junction bases unmatched: 6. The CDR3 is 16 amino acids. In germline, CDR1 is SGHRS, CDR2 YFSETQ. The CDR3: CASSLGSSGLQETQYF. DNA for the CDR3: TGCGCCAGCAGCTTGGGAAGTAGCGGGCTCCAAGAGACCCAGTACTTC.

The CDR3 reads CASSIRGEQYF. The CDR3, as DNA: TGCGCCAGCAGCATCAGGGGGGAGCAGTACTTC. The chain combines TRBV5-1 with TRBJ2-7, with 7 bases identical to TRBD1. This CDR3 is built from 11 residues. Per the germline V gene, CDR1 is SGHRS and CDR2 is YFSETQ. V gave up 4 bases and J gave up 7 bases; unmatched junction bases: 2.

This chain joins TRBV28 and TRBJ2-3; TRBD1 might be the D (6 bases). The germline V gene encodes CDR1 MDHEN and CDR2 SYDVKM. This CDR3 is built from 18 residues. V lost 6 bases to trimming and J lost 0 bases, with 22 bases between them. CDR3 protein: CASRNGQRPPLSTDTQYF. CDR3 nucleotide sequence: TGTGCCAGCAGGAATGGACAGCGACCCCCACTTAGCACAGATACGCAGTATTTT. The full variable domain, in which reference TRBV28 and TRBJ2-3 provide the parts outside the CDR3, is DVKVTQSSRYLVKRTGEKVFLECVQDMDHENMFWYRQDPGLGLRLIYFSYDVKMKEKGDIPEGYSVSREKKERFSLILESASTNQTSMYLCASRNGQRPPLSTDTQYFGPGTRLTVL.

The chain employs TRBV3-1 (or the pseudogene TRBV3-2) and TRBJ2-7; D uncertain. Trimming removed 0 bases from V and 2 bases from J, with 8 bases in between. The germline V gene has CDR1 LGHDT and CDR2 YNNKEL (reference sequence). The CDR3 totals 14 residues. The CDR3 is CASSQDSRAYEQYF. The CDR3, as DNA: TGTGCCAGCAGCCAAGATTCCCGGGCCTACGAGCAGTACTTC.